The rows below give T cell receptor beta chains drawn from one sample of a study of T cell responses to AZD1222 COVID-19 vaccine. Measured with immunoSEQ multiplex PCR; TCRdb has only the in-frame clones, and not every one. The sample includes more than 110,000 clones, just over 90% of them seen just once. The sample was peripheral blood, taken on day 0 of AZD1222 vaccination. The receptors were sampled from an adult in good health. CDR3s include the opening cysteine and the closing phenylalanine or tryptophan. The order of the fields is clone size, J gene, V gene, D gene, CDR3 protein, CDR3 DNA. The D gene is left open where the match is weak. Clone size is shown for a subset of rows, as once, few, many or a class of expanded clone.

>NA|TRBJ1-1|TRBV15|NA
CATSRLGGWTEAFF
TGTGCCACCAGCCGACTGGGGGGATGGACTGAAGCTTTCTTT
>NA|TRBJ2-1|TRBV29-1|TRBD1
CSAPEGGQPYNEQFF
TGCAGCGCCCCGGAAGGGGGACAGCCTTACAATGAGCAGTTCTTC
>once|TRBJ2-3|TRBV18|NA
CASPQSSTDTQYF
TGTGCCAGCCCCCAGTCTAGCACAGATACGCAGTATTTT
>NA|TRBJ1-1|TRBV18|NA
CASSPDILGNTEAFF
TGTGCCAGCTCACCAGATATTTTAGGGAACACTGAAGCTTTCTTT
>once|TRBJ1-6|TRBV3-1/TRBV3-2|NA
CASSQTATMDFNSPLHF
TGTGCCAGCAGCCAAACAGCGACTATGGATTTTAATTCACCCCTCCACTTT
>NA|TRBJ2-1|TRBV10-3|NA
CAISESQGTSLYNEQFF
TGTGCCATCAGTGAGTCACAGGGAACATCCCTATACAATGAGCAGTTCTTC
>NA|TRBJ2-7|TRBV9|NA
CASSVQGVRDEQYF
TGTGCCAGCAGCGTACAGGGAGTTCGCGACGAGCAGTACTTC
>NA|TRBJ2-3|TRBV5-1|TRBD2
CASSLGTSGRTDTQYF
TGCGCCAGCAGCTTAGGGACTAGCGGACGCACAGATACGCAGTATTTT
>NA|TRBJ2-7|TRBV6-1|NA
CASSEKVTDLWAYEQYF
TGTGCCAGCAGTGAAAAGGTAACAGATCTTTGGGCCTACGAGCAGTACTTC
>NA|TRBJ1-2|TRBV2|NA
CASSLTGTQGYTF
TGTGCCAGCAGCCTTACAGGGACCCAGGGCTACACCTTC
>once|TRBJ1-3|TRBV5-1|NA
CASSPRVSGNTIYF
TGCGCCAGCAGCCCCCGGGTTTCTGGAAACACCATATATTTT
>NA|TRBJ2-5|TRBV6-1|TRBD1
CASSEATGVETQYF
TGTGCCAGCAGTGAAGCTACAGGGGTAGAGACCCAGTACTTC
>NA|TRBJ1-3|TRBV19|NA
CASSIPTAHGNTIYF
TGTGCCAGTAGTATCCCGACAGCACATGGAAACACCATATATTTT
>NA|TRBJ2-7|TRBV4-1|TRBD1
CASSQDRTGGYEQYF
TGCGCCAGCAGCCAAGATAGAACAGGGGGCTACGAGCAGTACTTC
>NA|TRBJ1-6|TRBV4-1|NA
CASSGSSYNSPLHF
TGCGCCAGCAGCGGTAGCTCCTATAATTCACCCCTCCACTTT
>NA|TRBJ1-1|TRBV5-5|NA
CASSFGIMNTEAFF
TGTGCCAGCAGCTTTGGCATAATGAACACTGAAGCTTTCTTT
>few|TRBJ1-5|TRBV7-9|NA
CASSFADFYSNQPQHF
TGTGCCAGCAGCTTTGCAGACTTCTATAGCAATCAGCCCCAGCATTTT
>NA|TRBJ1-3|TRBV7-9|NA
CASSLSAGPGNTIYF
TGTGCCAGCAGCTTATCCGCGGGGCCGGGAAACACCATATATTTT
>NA|TRBJ2-5|TRBV5-4|NA
CASSLGTGEGETQYF
TGTGCCAGCAGCTTGGGTACAGGGGAGGGAGAGACCCAGTACTTC
>NA|TRBJ1-3|TRBV5-1|NA
CASLPVIRNTIYF
TGCGCCAGCCTACCGGTCATCCGAAACACCATATATTTT
>NA|TRBJ2-5|TRBV30|NA
CAWSGGQGETQYF
TGTGCCTGGAGTGGGGGGCAGGGAGAGACCCAGTACTTC
>NA|TRBJ1-1|TRBV10-3|NA
CAIAGQRGMMGTEAFF
TGTGCCATCGCCGGACAGAGAGGAATGATGGGCACTGAAGCTTTCTTT
>NA|TRBJ1-6|TRBV12-3/TRBV12-4|NA
CASSLESNSPLHF
TGTGCCAGCAGTTTGGAATCAAATTCACCCCTCCACTTT
>NA|TRBJ1-2|TRBV2|TRBD1
CASSLPTGGLGGYTF
TGTGCCAGCAGCCTTCCTACAGGGGGCTTGGGGGGCTACACCTTC
>NA|TRBJ2-1|TRBV7-3|NA
CASSDQGFGEQFF
TGTGCCAGCAGCGACCAGGGGTTCGGTGAGCAGTTCTTC
>NA|TRBJ1-1|TRBV5-1|TRBD1
CASSPVPGQGLNTEAFF
TGCGCCAGCAGCCCAGTCCCGGGACAGGGTCTGAACACTGAAGCTTTCTTT
>NA|TRBJ1-6|TRBV3-1/TRBV3-2|NA
CASSHSLSWAADHNSPLHF
TGTGCCAGCAGCCATTCCCTCAGTTGGGCCGCCGACCATAATTCACCCCTCCACTTT
>NA|TRBJ1-2|TRBV18|NA
CASSPRAPTGNGYTF
TGTGCCAGCTCACCACGGGCTCCTACAGGGAACGGCTACACCTTC
>NA|TRBJ1-4|TRBV10-2|NA
CASRLGGEEKLFF
TGCGCCAGCAGACTAGGTGGTGAAGAAAAACTGTTTTTT
>NA|TRBJ2-1|TRBV7-3|NA
CASSLTLTTNEQFF
TGTGCCAGCAGCTTAACGCTCACTACCAATGAGCAGTTCTTC
>NA|TRBJ1-5|TRBV27|NA
CASSLSWTPNQPQHF
TGTGCCAGCAGTTTATCCTGGACGCCCAATCAGCCCCAGCATTTT
>NA|TRBJ2-1|TRBV19|TRBD2
CASSIAGLVLFF
TGTGCCAGTAGTATTGCAGGACTAGTCTTGTTCTTC
>NA|TRBJ1-6|TRBV7-9|NA
CASSSNSPLHF
TGTGCCAGCAGCTCTAATTCACCCCTCCACTTT
>once|TRBJ1-5|TRBV7-9|NA
CASSSTAGYYSNQPQHF
TGTGCCAGCAGCTCAACCGCAGGGTACTATAGCAATCAGCCCCAGCATTTT
>NA|TRBJ1-2|TRBV28|NA
CASSLNRAGGGYTF
TGTGCCAGCAGTTTAAACCGGGCCGGGGGTGGCTACACCTTC
>NA|TRBJ2-1|TRBV30|TRBD2
CAWTSGGGNEQFF
TGTGCCTGGACTAGCGGGGGAGGGAATGAGCAGTTCTTC
>NA|TRBJ1-2|TRBV5-4|TRBD1
CASSSTETGLYYGYTF
TGTGCCAGCAGCTCCACCGAGACAGGGTTATATTATGGCTACACCTTC
>NA|TRBJ2-4|TRBV25-1|NA
CASSSRERAKNIQYF
TGTGCCAGCAGTAGCCGGGAGAGGGCCAAAAACATTCAGTACTTC
>NA|TRBJ2-2|TRBV18|TRBD1
CASSPRGQRNTGELFF
TGTGCCAGCTCACCACGGGGACAGAGAAACACCGGGGAGCTGTTTTTT
>NA|TRBJ2-1|TRBV19|TRBD1
CASSRDRDNEQFF
TGTGCCAGTAGTAGGGACAGGGACAATGAGCAGTTCTTC
>NA|TRBJ2-1|TRBV11-3|NA
CASSLDLAGAEQFF
TGTGCCAGCAGCTTAGATCTCGCGGGGGCCGAACAGTTCTTC
>NA|TRBJ2-3|TRBV6-5|NA
CASGQHTDTQYF
TGTGCCAGTGGGCAGCACACAGATACGCAGTATTTT
>NA|TRBJ1-2|TRBV7-3|NA
CASSRDPGLGYTF
TGTGCCAGCAGCCGGGATCCGGGACTAGGCTACACCTTC
>NA|TRBJ2-2|TRBV5-4|NA
CASSQDTPGTGELFF
TGTGCCAGCAGCCAAGACACACCCGGGACCGGGGAGCTGTTTTTT
>NA|TRBJ2-6|TRBV6-5|TRBD1
CASSRDRAGANVLTF
TGTGCCAGCAGCCGGGACAGGGCTGGGGCCAACGTCCTGACTTTC
>NA|TRBJ2-5|TRBV4-1|TRBD1
CASSQIGTAERETQYF
TGCGCCAGCAGCCAAATCGGGACAGCGGAAAGGGAGACCCAGTACTTC
>NA|TRBJ2-3|TRBV6-5|NA
CAVVDSHTDTQYF
TGTGCCGTTGTGGACAGTCACACAGATACGCAGTATTTT
>NA|TRBJ1-5|TRBV9|NA
CASSSLRRPPWRLWSNQPQHF
TGTGCCAGCAGCTCCCTCAGACGACCCCCGTGGCGTTTGTGGAGCAATCAGCCCCAGCATTTT
>NA|TRBJ1-2|TRBV27|TRBD1
CASSFQGAGGYTF
TGTGCCAGCAGTTTTCAGGGGGCAGGGGGCTACACCTTC
>NA|TRBJ1-1|TRBV29-1|NA
CSVRGAQLGNTEAFF
TGCAGCGTGAGGGGGGCACAGCTAGGGAACACTGAAGCTTTCTTT
>NA|TRBJ2-1|TRBV6-5|NA
CASSFNIYNEQFF
TGTGCCAGCAGTTTCAATATATACAATGAGCAGTTCTTC